The 30 T cell receptor beta chains below come from one sample, sequenced in a study of control samples from healthy donors and cancer patients. Clones were sequenced by immunoSEQ multiplex PCR, and TCRdb holds only the in-frame ones, with some missing. Among approximately 40,000 clones listed, about 93% were seen once. Sequenced: blood. These receptor sequences come from a woman aged 45-59 years in good health.

The chain couples TRBV19 to TRBJ1-2; 9 bases are shared with TRBD1. The J segment lost 2 bases and the V segment lost 3 bases, leaving 7 bases of the junction unmatched. CDR1 is LNHDA, CDR2 SQIVND, per germline (reference sequence). This CDR3 region has 16 residues. DNA of the CDR3: TGTGCCAGTAGTATTCCCGGGACAGGGTCGAACTATGGCTACACCTTC. It is translated as CASSIPGTGSNYGYTF.

This rearrangement joins TRBV15 to TRBJ1-2, with D unresolved. Germline CDR1 reads LNHNV; CDR2 reads YYDKDF (reference sequence). The CDR3 covers 14 residues. The germline V and J ends were trimmed by 0 bases and 7 bases, with 12 bases remaining between them. The chain's CDR3 is CATSRDNSGGGYTF. CDR3 bases: TGTGCCACCAGCAGAGATAATAGCGGCGGTGGCTACACCTTC.

The chain recombines TRBV6-5 with TRBJ2-7; a weak D match, TRBD1 (6 bases). CDR3 length: 14 residues. The germline V and J ends were trimmed by 6 bases and 3 bases, with 15 bases remaining between them. CDR1 is MNHEY and CDR2 is SVGAGI in the germline V gene. The DNA of the CDR3 is TGTGCCAGCAGGGACTCTGGGGGCCACTACGAGCAGTACTTC. Residues: CASRDSGGHYEQYF.

V usage is TRBV14 and J usage is TRBJ2-5; tentatively, D is TRBD1 (6 bases). The CDR3 extends over 15 amino acids. The V end was cut by 1 base, the J end by 2 bases, with 11 bases between. In germline, CDR1 is SGHDN, CDR2 FVKESK. In DNA form, the CDR3 reads TGTGCCAGCAGCCAAGTGGGGGCCGGGCAAGAGACCCAGTACTTC. It translates to CASSQVGAGQETQYF.

The table lists this clone with a count of one. The chain couples TRBV6-5 to TRBJ1-1, with 8 bases matching TRBD1. The CDR3 is 15 residues long. V gave up 4 bases and J gave up 4 bases; unmatched junction bases: 8. Germline V gene data show CDR1 as MNHEY and CDR2 as SVGAGI. The CDR3 nucleotides are TGTGCCAGCAGTTCCGCCGGACAGGGCCCCACTGAAGCTTTCTTT. It yields the protein CASSSAGQGPTEAFF.

V is TRBV24-1 and J is TRBJ2-1; D might be TRBD1 or TRBD2, each matching 7 bases. Per the germline V gene, CDR1 is KGHDR and CDR2 is SFDVKD. The V and J ends lost 8 bases and 9 bases respectively, with 13 bases between them. The CDR3 has 12 residues. The CDR3 DNA sequence: TGTGCCACCAACCCAGGGGGGGGTGAGCAGTTCTTC. As protein: CATNPGGGEQFF.

In nucleotides, the CDR3 is TGTGCCATCAGTCCAGGGGGCGGCGGTAATTCACCCCTCCACTTT. As protein: CAISPGGGGNSPLHF. The rearrangement links TRBV10-3 to TRBJ1-6, with 8 nucleotides matching TRBD1. Germline V gives CDR1 ENHRY, CDR2 SYGVKD. The CDR3 contains 15 residues. The V and J ends lost 5 bases and 6 bases, in that order; junction bases with no gene match: 6.

This rearrangement joins TRBV15 to TRBJ1-5; D is unresolved. The V gene lost 5 bases and the J gene lost 3 bases, with 5 bases spanning the gap. The CDR3 spans 12 residues. CDR1 is LNHNV, CDR2 YYDKDF, per germline (reference sequence). In nucleotides, the CDR3 is TGTGCCACCAGCCCGCCCAATCAGCCCCAGCATTTT. It encodes CATSPPNQPQHF.

The chain joins TRBV28 to TRBJ1-4; possibly TRBD1 for D (5 bases). The V end was cut by 6 bases, the J end by 1 base, with 30 bases between. Per the germline V gene, CDR1 is MDHEN and CDR2 is SYDVKM. CDR3 length: 21 residues. CDR3 coding DNA: TGTGCCAGCAGCATGTTGGGATTAGGGACGGCCTCTTCGGGAACTAATGAAAAACTGTTTTTT. It is translated as CASSMLGLGTASSGTNEKLFF.

The chain links TRBV7-9 to TRBJ2-3; a possible D gene is TRBD2 (5 bases). CDR1 and CDR2 (germline): SEHNR, FQNEAQ (reference sequence). V was cut by 6 bases and J by 5 bases, with 9 bases left in between. The CDR3 is 12 amino acids. CDR3 residues: CASSTRGDTQYF. CDR3 nucleotide sequence: TGTGCCAGCAGTACCCGGGGAGATACGCAGTATTTT.

The V call is TRBV9, the J call TRBJ1-1; TRBD1 is a possible D gene (5 bases). The CDR3 extends over 16 amino acids. Germline V gives CDR1 SGDLS, CDR2 YYNGEE. Trimming took 4 bases from V and 1 from J, leaving 17 bases between them. CDR3 sequence: CASSPGHILGNTEAFF. The CDR3 DNA reads TGTGCCAGCAGCCCCGGACACATTCTAGGGAACACTGAAGCTTTCTTT. The full variable domain, with the rest looked up from reference TRBV9 and TRBJ1-1, is DSGVTQTPKHLITATGQRVTLRCSPRSGDLSVYWYQQSLDQGLQFLIQYYNGEERAKGNILERFSAQQFPDLHSELNLSSLELGDSALYFCASSPGHILGNTEAFFGQGTRLTVV.

The V call is TRBV19, the J call TRBJ1-2; D is undetermined. The V gene's germline CDR1 is LNHDA and CDR2 SQIVND (reference sequence). V was pared by 7 bases and J by 2 bases, with 14 bases between. The CDR3 has 14 amino acids. The CDR3 is CASKGGRLNYGYTF. In DNA, the CDR3 is TGTGCCAGTAAGGGCGGACGGTTAAACTATGGCTACACCTTC.

The gene calls are TRBV5-6 and TRBJ1-4; weak D call: TRBD1 (6 bases). The V end was cut by 0 bases, the J end by 8 bases, with 14 bases between. Germline-derived CDR1 and CDR2 are SGHDT and YYEEEE. The CDR3 runs 15 residues. The CDR3 loop is CASSLAVGGFEKLFF. The CDR3 nucleotides read TGTGCCAGCAGCTTGGCCGTGGGGGGCTTCGAAAAACTGTTTTTT.

In its sample, this clone was seen once. The chain has TRBV28 and TRBJ2-3; no definite D call. The CDR3 is 13 amino acids. Germline V gene lookup returns CDR1 MDHEN and CDR2 SYDVKM. Trimming shortened V by 3 bases and J by 6 bases, and 10 bases separated the two germline ends. In DNA, the CDR3 is TGTGCCAGCAGTTTGCCCCTAATGGATACGCAGTATTTT. Translating it yields CASSLPLMDTQYF.

This clone was recorded once. The chain joins TRBV14 to TRBJ1-1, with 9 bases lining up with TRBD1. V shed 6 bases and J 3 bases; nucleotides not matched to a gene: 5. Germline V gene sequence: CDR1 SGHDN, CDR2 FVKESK. This CDR3 is 14 amino acids long. CDR3: CASRQGAPHTEAFF. The CDR3 nucleotides read TGTGCCAGCAGACAGGGGGCCCCGCACACTGAAGCTTTCTTT.

The J gene is TRBJ2-7, the V gene TRBV9, with 8 nucleotides matching TRBD1. The V and J ends lost 4 bases and 6 bases, in that order; junction bases with no gene match: 9. This CDR3 comprises 14 residues. Germline V gene data show CDR1 as SGDLS and CDR2 as YYNGEE. As DNA, the CDR3 is TGTGCCAGCAGCCCACGGACAGGGCGCCCCGAGCAGTACTTC. Protein product: CASSPRTGRPEQYF.

This clone ranks as medium-sized. The chain employs TRBV28 and TRBJ2-3; tentatively, D is TRBD2 (6 bases). V dropped 5 bases and J dropped 0 bases, with 15 bases sitting between them. Germline V gene data show CDR1 as MDHEN and CDR2 as SYDVKM. The CDR3 has 16 residues. The CDR3 region is CASSRIGRTSTDTQYF. CDR3 DNA: TGTGCCAGCAGTAGAATAGGGAGGACTAGCACAGATACGCAGTATTTT. Full variable domain (outside the CDR3, taken from reference TRBV28 and TRBJ2-3): DVKVTQSSRYLVKRTGEKVFLECVQDMDHENMFWYRQDPGLGLRLIYFSYDVKMKEKGDIPEGYSVSREKKERFSLILESASTNQTSMYLCASSRIGRTSTDTQYFGPGTRLTVL.

The CDR3 reads CASSPPFGDRLYNEQFF. CDR3 bases: TGTGCCAGCTCACCACCTTTCGGGGACAGGCTATACAATGAGCAGTTCTTC. The chain employs TRBV18 and TRBJ2-1; TRBD1 aligns across 8 bases. This CDR3 has 17 amino acids. Germline V gene lookup returns CDR1 KGHSH and CDR2 LQKENI. The V and J ends lost 0 bases and 4 bases, in that order; junction bases with no gene match: 8.

V gene TRBV25-1 combines with J gene TRBJ1-4; 9 bases agree with TRBD1. CDR3 size: 15 residues. CDR1 and CDR2 (germline): MGHDK, SYGVNS. Unmatched junction bases numbered 3, after V lost 4 bases and J lost 3 bases. The CDR3: CASSATGGSNEKLFF. The CDR3 coding sequence is TGTGCCAGCAGTGCAACAGGGGGCTCTAATGAAAAACTGTTTTTT.

The chain combines TRBV5-4 with TRBJ1-6; TRBD1 matches at 10 bases. The CDR3 is made up of 15 amino acids. Unmatched junction bases numbered 4, after V lost 4 bases and J lost 6 bases. The germline CDR1 and CDR2 sequences are SGHNT and YYREEE (reference sequence). CDR3 DNA: TGTGCCAGCAGCCCCGACAGGGGGCCTAATTCACCCCTCCACTTT. It specifies CASSPDRGPNSPLHF.

The V and J genes are TRBV5-1 and TRBJ2-7; 8 bases agree with TRBD1. Trimming at V came to 1 base and at J to 7 bases, leaving 13 bases not matched to a gene. This CDR3 comprises 16 residues. From germline, CDR1 is SGHRS and CDR2 YFSETQ. The CDR3 sequence: CASSLRRDRGAGEQYF. CDR3 nucleotides: TGCGCCAGCAGCTTGAGGCGAGACAGGGGTGCGGGGGAGCAGTACTTC.

The chain couples TRBV7-2 to TRBJ1-2; no reliable D call. V was cut by 6 bases and J by 6 bases, with 14 bases left in between. The V gene's germline CDR1 is SGHTA and CDR2 FQGNSA. The CDR3 contains 13 residues. Here the CDR3 DNA reads TGTGCCAGCAGTCCTCGGGCAGGCGATGGCTACACCTTC. Its protein product is CASSPRAGDGYTF.

V is TRBV5-1 and J is TRBJ1-1; D is uncertain. Per germline, CDR1 SGHRS and CDR2 YFSETQ. The CDR3 length is 13 residues. V lost 3 bases and J 5 bases, leaving 11 bases between the germline ends. Here the CDR3 reads CASSSPGRTEAFF. The CDR3 region has the DNA TGCGCCAGCAGCTCACCGGGGAGAACTGAAGCTTTCTTT.

The V gene is TRBV6-2 or TRBV6-3, the J gene TRBJ1-1; perhaps TRBD1 as D (5 bases). The CDR3 spans 17 residues. Per the germline V gene, CDR1 is MNHEY and CDR2 is SVGEGT. Trimming left V 6 bases short and J 1 base short, with 21 bases between. The CDR3 loop is CASSQSLGPTSNTEAFF. The DNA for the CDR3 is TGTGCCAGCAGCCAGTCGTTGGGACCAACTTCGAACACTGAAGCTTTCTTT.

V is TRBV25-1 and J is TRBJ1-6, with 8 bases identical to TRBD1. The CDR3 totals 15 residues. Germline assignment: CDR1 MGHDK and CDR2 SYGVNS. The V gene end was trimmed by 4 bases and the J gene end by 7 bases; junction bases not matched to a gene: 6. In DNA, the CDR3 is TGTGCCAGCAGTGCGGACAGGGCCCTCAATTCACCCCTCCACTTT. Translation gives CASSADRALNSPLHF.

The chain combines TRBV5-1 with TRBJ1-2; D call uncertain. There are 12 residues in the CDR3. Germline CDR1 is SGHRS and CDR2 is YFSETQ. The ends were cut back, 0 bases at V and 5 bases at J, with 5 bases in the middle. CDR3 nucleotides: TGCGCCAGCAGCTTGGACTGGTATGGCTACACCTTC. Translation gives CASSLDWYGYTF.

The chain carries TRBV15 and TRBJ1-1; a weak D match, TRBD1 (5 bases). The CDR3 sequence is 16 residues long. CDR1 is LNHNV and CDR2 is YYDKDF in the germline V gene (reference sequence). Trimming stripped 1 base from V and 6 bases from J, with 18 bases between. The CDR3 DNA is TGTGCCACCAGCAGAGTTAGTGGGGGGGGTGGCTCTGAAGCTTTCTTT. Its protein is CATSRVSGGGGSEAFF.

The chain couples TRBV28 to TRBJ2-7; 8 nucleotides match TRBD1. CDR3 length equals 14 residues. V shed 8 bases, J shed 3 bases, and the junction held 9 bases outside the gene matches. From germline, CDR1 is MDHEN and CDR2 SYDVKM. CDR3 sequence (DNA): TGTGCCAGCGTCGCTCAGGGGGCCTTCTACGAGCAGTACTTC. It translates to CASVAQGAFYEQYF.

This chain connects TRBV6-6 to TRBJ1-2; D gene ambiguous. V was pared by 7 bases and J by 4 bases, with 16 bases between. Germline CDR1 and CDR2: MNHNY and SVGAGI (reference sequence). The length of the CDR3 is 14 residues. The CDR3 region is CASNGAGAVYGYTF. For the CDR3, the DNA is TGTGCCAGCAACGGCGCGGGAGCCGTCTATGGCTACACCTTC.

The chain carries TRBV9 and TRBJ2-3; 7 bases agree with TRBD2. Unmatched junction bases numbered 2, after V lost 0 bases and J lost 1 base. Germline V gene sequence: CDR1 SGDLS, CDR2 YYNGEE. The CDR3 spans 15 residues. The CDR3 DNA sequence: TGTGCCAGCAGCGTAGCTGCGGGGGGCACAGATACGCAGTATTTT. Translation gives CASSVAAGGTDTQYF.